This T cell receptor (beta chain) was recovered during a study of blood T cell repertoires in COVID-19. This table comes from immunoSEQ multiplex PCR, and its TCRdb copy is limited to in-frame clones, with some not included. The data contain 88,000 or so clones, 81% of them singletons. Germline values: CDR1 MNHEY, CDR2 SVGEGT. CDR3 length: 13 residues. The germline V and J ends were trimmed by 2 bases and 4 bases, with 8 bases remaining between them. The sequencing input was peripheral blood. This clonotype was obtained from a man aged 60 to 69 with acute or convalescent COVID-19. The chain joins TRBV6-2 or TRBV6-3 to TRBJ1-1; TRBD1 is a possible D gene (6 bases). The CDR3 bases are TGTGCCAGCAGTTACGGGGGGGCCACTGAAGCTTTCTTT. Its protein product is CASSYGGATEAFF.